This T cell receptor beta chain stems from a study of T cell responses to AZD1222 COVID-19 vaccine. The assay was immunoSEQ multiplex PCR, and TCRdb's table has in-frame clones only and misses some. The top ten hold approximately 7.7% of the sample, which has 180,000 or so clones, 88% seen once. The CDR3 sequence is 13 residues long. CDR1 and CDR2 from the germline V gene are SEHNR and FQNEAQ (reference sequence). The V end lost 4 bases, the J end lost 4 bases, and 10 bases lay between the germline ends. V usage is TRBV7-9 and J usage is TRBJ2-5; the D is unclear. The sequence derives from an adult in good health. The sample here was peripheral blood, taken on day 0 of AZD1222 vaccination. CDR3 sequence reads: CASSSRGPETQYF. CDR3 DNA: TGTGCCAGCAGCTCGCGTGGCCCAGAGACCCAGTACTTC.